These 4 T cell receptor beta chains share one sample of origin, sequenced in a study of shared clonotypes between healthy human individuals. Profiling relied on immunoSEQ multiplex PCR, and the TCRdb table lists in-frame clones only, not all of them. The top ten clones hold roughly 1.5% of a sample with approximately 940,000 clones, over 75% of them seen once. The sample taken for sequencing was memory CD4+ T cells sorted from blood. Subset meaning: CD45RA-negative fraction. Receptors were obtained from a man younger than 30 in good health.

V is TRBV28 and J is TRBJ1-5; 7 nucleotides align to TRBD1. CDR1 MDHEN and CDR2 SYDVKM come from the germline V gene. The CDR3 has 15 amino acids. V trimming: 5 bases; J trimming: 9 bases; junction bases outside the gene matches: 13. The CDR3 region has the DNA TGTGCCAGCAGTGCCCAATCAGGGGGAAAGTGGCCCCAGCATTTT. It codes for CASSAQSGGKWPQHF.

This chain joins TRBV7-8 and TRBJ2-5, with D unresolved. V gave up 3 bases and J gave up 5 bases, with 10 bases separating them. CDR3 length: 13 amino acids. CDR1 is SGHVS, CDR2 FQNEAQ, per germline. Written as DNA, the CDR3 is TGTGCCAGCAGCTTCGGCTTCGGCGAGACCCAGTACTTC. Residues: CASSFGFGETQYF.

The CDR3 nucleotides are TGTGCCAGCAGCTCCCGGGGCAGCGGGGGGGCCACAGATACGCAGTATTTT. Protein sequence: CASSSRGSGGATDTQYF. This sequence joins TRBV7-9 and TRBJ2-3; 10 positions agree with TRBD2. Germline CDR1 SEHNR, CDR2 FQNEAQ (reference sequence). V shed 4 bases, J shed 2 bases, and the junction held 9 bases outside the gene matches. CDR3 length: 17 residues.

V and J are TRBV28 and TRBJ1-3; 7 bases are shared with TRBD1. Germline values: CDR1 MDHEN, CDR2 SYDVKM. V was pared by 4 bases and J by 2 bases, with 2 bases of the junction left unmatched. This CDR3 is built from 14 residues. The CDR3: CASSSGQAGNTIYF. CDR3 bases: TGTGCCAGCAGTTCTGGACAGGCTGGAAACACCATATATTTT.